The present entry profiles one T cell receptor (beta chain) with its context. Its target is not known. This sample was taken from a study of early T cells in non-severe SARS-CoV-2 infection. Looking at the study overall: Chains from this unsorted whole-blood bulk RNA could not be paired. The study, taken as a whole, reports: A preference for anti-spike CD8 responses marked VDJdb matching, which missed private and CD4 specificities.

In the library, individual cDNA molecules carried attached unique molecular identifiers. Each CDR3 protein gets one entry after TCRdb re-called the 5' RACE reads with MiXCR. The sample shows tens of thousands of distinct CDR3 sequences, roughly a sixth of them seen only once. The TCR originated in an adult who was a healthcare worker with PCR-confirmed SARS-CoV-2 infection or an uninfected control (not recorded which). Specimen: whole blood.

CDR3: CSVQSASSYEQYF. DNA of the CDR3: TGCAGCGTTCAAAGCGCCAGCTCCTACGAGCAGTACTTC. The chain combines TRBV29-1 with TRBJ2-7; unclear D gene. V was clipped by 5 bases and J by 0 bases, with 11 bases between them. Looked up from germline, CDR1 is SQVTM and CDR2 is ANQGSEA. This CDR3 has 13 residues.